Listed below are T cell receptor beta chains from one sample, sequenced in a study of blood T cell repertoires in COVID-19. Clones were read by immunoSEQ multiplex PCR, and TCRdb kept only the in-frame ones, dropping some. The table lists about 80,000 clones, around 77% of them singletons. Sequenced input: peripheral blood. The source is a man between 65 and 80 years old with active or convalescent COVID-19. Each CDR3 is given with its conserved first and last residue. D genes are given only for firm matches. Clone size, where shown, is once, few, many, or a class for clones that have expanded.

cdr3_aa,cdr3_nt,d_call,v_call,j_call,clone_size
CASHRANSPLHF,TGTGCCAGCCATAGAGCGAATTCACCCCTCCACTTT,.,TRBV2,TRBJ1-6,.
CASGLAGIFGDEQYF,TGCGCCAGCGGACTAGCGGGGATCTTCGGGGACGAGCAGTACTTC,TRBD2,TRBV5-1,TRBJ2-7,few
CASSEASGTGGYYGYTF,TGTGCCAGCAGTGAAGCTTCAGGAACCGGTGGGTACTATGGCTACACCTTC,.,TRBV6-1,TRBJ1-2,.
CASSLGTGNEKLFF,TGCGCCAGCAGCTTGGGGACAGGGAATGAAAAACTGTTTTTT,TRBD1,TRBV5-1,TRBJ1-4,.
CASRSSGGETQYF,TGTGCCAGCAGATCTAGCGGGGGGGAGACCCAGTACTTC,TRBD2,TRBV6-5,TRBJ2-5,.
CAWMPGREKLFF,TGTGCCTGGATGCCAGGGAGGGAAAAACTGTTTTTT,.,TRBV30,TRBJ1-4,.
CASRRGQGARTEAFF,TGCGCCAGCCGTAGAGGTCAGGGGGCGAGGACTGAAGCTTTCTTT,TRBD1,TRBV10-2,TRBJ1-1,.
CASSRDRGAGNTIYF,TGTGCCAGCAGCCGAGACAGGGGAGCTGGAAACACCATATATTTT,TRBD1,TRBV11-3,TRBJ1-3,few
CASSPHERPYSNQPQHF,TGTGCCAGCAGCCCCCACGAGAGGCCTTATAGCAATCAGCCCCAGCATTTT,.,TRBV7-3,TRBJ1-5,.
CASSLGDRSNEQFF,TGTGCCAGCAGCTTGGGGGACAGGTCCAATGAGCAGTTCTTC,TRBD1,TRBV5-4,TRBJ2-1,.
CASSEGGGGPYEQYF,TGTGCCAGCAGTGAAGGCGGCGGGGGTCCCTACGAGCAGTACTTC,TRBD2,TRBV6-1,TRBJ2-7,.
CAISEWEGGGTEAFF,TGTGCCATCAGTGAGTGGGAGGGAGGGGGCACTGAAGCTTTCTTT,.,TRBV10-3,TRBJ1-1,.
CASSIDHTGPQETQYF,TGTGCCAGTAGTATAGATCACACAGGGCCCCAAGAGACCCAGTACTTC,.,TRBV19,TRBJ2-5,.
CASSFAPGQFYEQYF,TGTGCTAGCAGCTTCGCACCGGGACAGTTTTACGAGCAGTACTTC,TRBD1,TRBV7-7,TRBJ2-7,few
CASSYWRGHLEQYF,TGTGCCAGCAGTTACTGGCGGGGGCATCTGGAGCAGTACTTC,.,TRBV6-2/TRBV6-3,TRBJ2-7,once
CASSIRVNEQFF,TGCGCCAGCAGCATCAGGGTGAATGAGCAGTTCTTC,.,TRBV5-1,TRBJ2-1,.
CASSPTGGGTNEKLFF,TGTGCCAGCAGCCCTACAGGGGGCGGCACTAATGAAAAACTGTTTTTT,TRBD1,TRBV27,TRBJ1-4,.
CASQPPVTDTQYF,TGTGCCAGCCAACCTCCGGTCACAGATACGCAGTATTTT,.,TRBV28,TRBJ2-3,.
CASAGHENSPLHF,TGCGCCAGCGCTGGTCACGAGAATTCACCCCTCCACTTT,.,TRBV5-1,TRBJ1-6,.
CASSQQGARDTIYF,TGTGCCAGCAGTCAACAGGGGGCGAGGGACACCATATATTTT,TRBD1,TRBV2,TRBJ1-3,.
CAIRQGTSPLHF,TGTGCCATCAGACAGGGGACTTCACCCCTCCACTTT,TRBD1,TRBV10-3,TRBJ1-6,.
CASSLLAGLNTGELFF,TGTGCCAGCAGTTTACTTGCAGGTCTTAACACCGGGGAGCTGTTTTTT,.,TRBV28,TRBJ2-2,.
CASSSGGTGVQETQYF,TGCGCCAGCAGCTCTGGGGGGACAGGGGTCCAAGAGACCCAGTACTTC,TRBD1,TRBV5-1,TRBJ2-5,.
CSASEGYEKLFF,TGCAGTGCTAGTGAGGGCTATGAAAAACTGTTTTTT,.,TRBV20-1,TRBJ1-4,.
CASTNRDRGQISRELFF,TGTGCCAGCACTAACCGGGACAGGGGGCAGATCTCACGGGAGCTGTTTTTT,.,TRBV21-1,TRBJ2-2,.
CASSIDGQGPEQYF,TGTGCCAGTAGTATAGATGGACAGGGTCCCGAGCAGTACTTC,TRBD1,TRBV19,TRBJ2-7,.
CASSLMASTDTQYF,TGTGCCAGCAGCTTAATGGCAAGCACAGATACGCAGTATTTT,.,TRBV7-3,TRBJ2-3,.
CATTTARGSGEKLFF,TGTGCCACAACAACGGCCCGGGGGTCCGGAGAAAAACTGTTTTTT,.,TRBV2,TRBJ1-4,.
CASSVTTSGGQETQYF,TGTGCCAGCAGCGTCACAACTAGCGGGGGACAAGAGACCCAGTACTTC,TRBD2,TRBV7-9,TRBJ2-5,few
CASGDRKYLFYGYTF,TGTGCCAGTGGGGACAGGAAATATTTATTCTATGGCTACACCTTC,TRBD1,TRBV19,TRBJ1-2,.
CASRLELSTDTQYF,TGTGCCAGCAGGTTAGAGTTATCCACAGATACGCAGTATTTT,.,TRBV28,TRBJ2-3,.
CASSLSVSNIQYF,TGTGCCAGCAGTTTAAGCGTATCAAACATTCAGTACTTC,.,TRBV28,TRBJ2-4,.
CASSQDLRDSAGETQYF,TGTGCCAGCAGCCAAGATCTCAGGGACTCCGCAGGCGAGACCCAGTACTTC,.,TRBV4-2,TRBJ2-5,.
CASSVGPGGEAFF,TGTGCCAGCAGCGTAGGCCCGGGGGGGGAAGCTTTCTTT,.,TRBV9,TRBJ1-1,.
CASKTGANTIYF,TGTGCCAGCAAGACAGGGGCAAACACCATATATTTT,TRBD1,TRBV28,TRBJ1-3,once
CASSEGHQSYEQYF,TGTGCCAGCAGCGAGGGACACCAGTCCTACGAGCAGTACTTC,.,TRBV21-1,TRBJ2-7,.
CGLGATTDTQYF,TGCGGTCTAGGGGCTACCACAGATACGCAGTATTTT,.,TRBV29-1,TRBJ2-3,.
CASRQGNQDEKLFF,TGCGCCAGCAGACAGGGCAATCAGGATGAAAAACTGTTTTTT,.,TRBV4-1,TRBJ1-4,.
CASSRGPSPMGIQYF,TGTGCCAGCAGTCGAGGCCCGAGCCCAATGGGCATTCAGTACTTC,.,TRBV27,TRBJ2-4,once
CASKFGGGAQETQYF,TGTGCCAGCAAATTCGGCGGGGGGGCCCAAGAGACCCAGTACTTC,TRBD2,TRBV2,TRBJ2-5,.
CASSLAGYETQYF,TGTGCCAGCAGCTTAGCAGGGTACGAGACCCAGTACTTC,.,TRBV11-3,TRBJ2-5,.
CASSFYDRGETQYF,TGTGCCAGCAGTTTCTACGACAGGGGAGAGACCCAGTACTTC,TRBD1,TRBV28,TRBJ2-5,.
CASSQWAEQFF,TGTGCCAGCAGTCAGTGGGCTGAGCAGTTCTTC,.,TRBV6-5,TRBJ2-1,.
CASRKLAGGYQETQYF,TGCGCCAGCAGGAAACTAGCGGGGGGGTACCAAGAGACCCAGTACTTC,TRBD2,TRBV5-1,TRBJ2-5,.
CASSPPAGSFSEAFF,TGTGCCAGCAGCCCCCCGGCGGGGTCCTTCTCTGAAGCTTTCTTT,.,TRBV7-9,TRBJ1-1,.
CASSRQGWGSQYF,TGTGCCAGCAGCCGACAGGGCTGGGGGTCTCAGTACTTC,TRBD1,TRBV5-6,TRBJ2-4,.
CASTQIEGETQYF,TGTGCCAGCACTCAGATCGAGGGCGAGACCCAGTACTTC,.,TRBV7-9,TRBJ2-5,.
CASSQGNTHGLFF,TGTGCCAGCAGCCAAGGTAACACCCATGGCCTGTTTTTT,.,TRBV3-1/TRBV3-2,TRBJ1-4,.
CAGGRGVGETQYF,TGTGCCGGGGGCCGGGGGGTTGGGGAGACCCAGTACTTC,.,TRBV30,TRBJ2-5,.
CASSRSEVAGVGELFF,TGTGCCAGCAGCCGGAGCGAGGTAGCGGGGGTAGGGGAGCTGTTTTTT,TRBD2,TRBV3-1/TRBV3-2,TRBJ2-2,.
CASSLIWASGGTDTQYF,TGTGCCAGCAGCTTAATATGGGCTAGCGGGGGGACAGATACGCAGTATTTT,TRBD2,TRBV11-3,TRBJ2-3,.
CASSVGLAGTEETQYF,TGTGCCAGCAGCGTCGGGCTAGCGGGGACCGAAGAGACCCAGTACTTC,TRBD2,TRBV9,TRBJ2-5,few
CASSEPGSAYEQYF,TGTGCCAGCAGTGAACCCGGTTCGGCCTACGAGCAGTACTTC,.,TRBV25-1,TRBJ2-7,.
CASSKQGMVNEQFF,TGTGCCAGCAGTAAACAGGGGATGGTCAATGAGCAGTTCTTC,TRBD1,TRBV6-4,TRBJ2-1,.
CASSSTDSYEQYF,TGTGCCAGCAGTTCGACTGATTCCTACGAGCAGTACTTC,.,TRBV28,TRBJ2-7,.